This T cell receptor beta chain was retrieved from a study of blood T cell repertoires in COVID-19. Study at large: T cells, B-cell-depleted T cells, or PBMCs provided the cDNA or gDNA that served as material.

Per the study methods: Nucleated cell number was recorded as an estimate derived from reference gene primer amplification. Repertoires were generated with immunoSEQ multiplex PCR, while TCRdb's copy carries only in-frame clones and drops some. The D gene and trimming were derived from the DNA, and the V and J assignments and clone size from that table. The sample consists of about 90,000 clones, 60% to 85% of them appearing once. V gave up 1 base and J gave up 5 bases, with 10 bases separating them. Germline CDR1 is SGHRS and CDR2 is YFSETQ. The CDR3 is 15 amino acids. In this sample, this clone turned up once.

Material: peripheral blood. This clonotype was obtained from a man in his sixties or seventies with acute or convalescent COVID-19. The V gene is TRBV5-1, the J gene TRBJ1-6; no firm D call. The CDR3 coding sequence is TGCGCCAGCAGCTTGCCGGCGGGTGATAATTCACCCCTCCACTTT. Translation gives CASSLPAGDNSPLHF.